This record concerns one T cell receptor beta chain sequence. The length of the CDR3 is 11 residues. V dropped 5 bases and J dropped 9 bases, with 8 bases sitting between them. Germline assignment: CDR1 SGHTA and CDR2 FQGNSA. This entry belongs to a study of blood T cell repertoires in COVID-19. Study-wide background: COVID-19 samples, acute and convalescent, were from the United States, Italy and Spain. PBMCs, B-cell-depleted T cells, or T cells provided the cDNA or gDNA that made up the material.

Authors' processing steps: The authors estimated nucleated cell counts from reference gene primer amplification. Sequencing was performed with immunoSEQ multiplex PCR; in TCRdb, only in-frame clones are kept and a portion is missing. V, J and clone size are those of that table, while D and trimming were read from the DNA. The sample has about 58,000 clones, roughly nine tenths seen once; the top ten hold about 8%. This chain connects TRBV7-2 to TRBJ2-1, with D possibly TRBD1 on 5 matching bases. Sequenced material: peripheral blood. This clonotype was sampled from a woman in her 70s with active COVID-19. The CDR3 nucleotides read TGTGCCAGCAGCCAGGACACTGAGCAGTTCTTC. Protein: CASSQDTEQFF.